Here is one T cell receptor (beta chain) with its context. Original handling: Estimation of nucleated cell counts relied on the amplification of reference gene primers. Profiling relied on immunoSEQ multiplex PCR, and the TCRdb table lists in-frame clones only, not all of them. The V and J calls and the clone size are those of that table, but D and trimming were determined from the DNA. The sample holds fewer than 200,000 clones; around nine tenths are singletons and the top ten take approximately 13%. It was during active infection that Seattle patients were enrolled and then longitudinally followed. V was shortened by 2 bases and J by 2 bases, with 8 bases between the two germline ends. Germline CDR1 reads SGDLS; CDR2 reads YYNGEE. The length of the CDR3 is 14 residues. This specimen comes from a study of blood T cell repertoires in COVID-19. Study-wide context: There were acute and convalescent COVID-19 samples, and they came from the United States, Italy and Spain. PBMCs, B-cell-depleted T cells, or T cells provided the cDNA or gDNA that made up the material.

What was sequenced was peripheral blood. The receptor comes from a woman between 65 and 79 years old with COVID-19, enrolled during active disease. The gene calls are TRBV9 and TRBJ2-1, with D possibly TRBD2 on 6 matching bases. The CDR3 reads CASSVGGTYNEQFF. CDR3 in DNA: TGTGCCAGCAGCGTTGGGGGGACCTACAATGAGCAGTTCTTC.